The rows below give T cell receptor beta chains drawn from one sample of a study of T cell changes during pregnancy in multiple sclerosis. Using immunoSEQ multiplex PCR, the repertoire was profiled, and TCRdb retains in-frame clones only, with some absent. Of 15,000 or so clones detected, approximately 88% appear once; the ten largest clones hold 15% to 20%. The material sequenced was CD8+ T cells from peripheral blood mononuclear cells, taken in the third trimester of pregnancy. The receptors were gathered from a female donor in good health, enrolled as a control in a pregnancy study. Both conserved end residues are part of each CDR3. The D gene is left open where the match is weak. The size of a clone is reported for some rows only, either as once, few or many, or as a class for expanded clones.

j_call clone_size d_call v_call cdr3_aa cdr3_nt
TRBJ1-5 NA NA TRBV27 CASSLWGHYSNQPQHF TGTGCCAGCAGTTTATGGGGACACTATAGCAATCAGCCCCAGCATTTT
TRBJ2-7 NA NA TRBV5-6 CASSPPGIDSYEQYF TGTGCCAGCAGCCCGCCCGGGATTGATTCCTACGAGCAGTACTTC
TRBJ2-6 NA NA TRBV5-4 CASSLDWGAGANVLTF TGTGCCAGCAGCTTGGATTGGGGCGCTGGGGCCAACGTCCTGACTTTC
TRBJ2-7 NA NA TRBV12-5 CASGSQGIRDYEQYF TGTGCTAGTGGTTCACAGGGAATCCGAGACTACGAGCAGTACTTC
TRBJ2-7 NA NA TRBV29-1 CSVGGGYEQYF TGCAGCGTTGGAGGGGGCTACGAGCAGTACTTC
TRBJ2-5 NA NA TRBV6-5 CASSYAGLEETQYF TGTGCCAGCAGTTACGCAGGGCTAGAGGAGACCCAGTACTTC
TRBJ2-5 NA TRBD1 TRBV6-5 CASSYSGQAGETQYF TGTGCCAGCAGTTACTCCGGACAGGCGGGAGAGACCCAGTACTTC
TRBJ2-7 NA NA TRBV28 CASSAYEQYF TGTGCCAGCAGCGCCTACGAGCAGTACTTC
TRBJ1-1 NA TRBD1 TRBV6-1 CASSEFPTGRTEAFF TGTGCCAGCAGTGAATTCCCGACAGGGCGGACTGAAGCTTTCTTT
TRBJ2-5 NA NA TRBV19 CASTTGGGVGETQYF TGTGCCAGTACCACAGGAGGCGGGGTGGGTGAGACCCAGTACTTC
TRBJ1-1 NA TRBD1 TRBV9 CASSRQGKGTEAFF TGTGCCAGCAGCAGACAGGGGAAAGGCACTGAAGCTTTCTTT
TRBJ2-6 NA NA TRBV11-2 CASSLGSSGANVLTF TGTGCCAGCAGCTTAGGGAGCTCTGGGGCCAACGTCCTGACTTTC
TRBJ1-5 NA NA TRBV4-3 CASSQGSGSNQPQHF TGCGCCAGCAGCCAAGGGTCCGGGAGCAATCAGCCCCAGCATTTT
TRBJ1-6 NA NA TRBV7-2 CASSLAPLRGFPYNSPLHF TGTGCCAGCAGCTTAGCGCCATTAAGGGGTTTCCCCTATAATTCACCCCTCCACTTT
TRBJ1-5 NA NA TRBV7-9 CASPGLVNQPQHF TGTGCCAGCCCAGGGTTGGTCAATCAGCCCCAGCATTTT
TRBJ1-1 NA NA TRBV5-5 CASSLVELFGTEAFF TGTGCCAGCAGCTTGGTAGAGCTCTTTGGCACTGAAGCTTTCTTT
TRBJ1-6 NA NA TRBV5-6 CASSQGSNSPLHF TGTGCCAGCAGCCAGGGATCAAATTCACCCCTCCACTTT
TRBJ1-1 NA NA TRBV15 CATSRHSGDTEAFF TGTGCCACCAGCAGACACTCCGGGGACACTGAAGCTTTCTTT
TRBJ1-1 once TRBD1 TRBV5-6 CASSFGQGAITEAFF TGTGCCAGCAGCTTCGGACAGGGGGCAATCACTGAAGCTTTCTTT
TRBJ2-6 NA TRBD1 TRBV15 CATSGPGQDISGANVLTF TGTGCCACCAGCGGGCCGGGACAGGATATCTCTGGGGCCAACGTCCTGACTTTC
TRBJ2-5 NA NA TRBV5-4 CASSSTDRGLQETQYF TGTGCCAGCAGCTCAACCGACAGGGGACTACAAGAGACCCAGTACTTC
TRBJ2-7 NA TRBD1 TRBV9 CASSPHQVLPTGATYEQYF TGTGCCAGCAGCCCCCATCAGGTTCTACCGACAGGGGCGACCTACGAGCAGTACTTC
TRBJ2-7 NA NA TRBV18 CASSPPTGYVHEQYF TGTGCCAGCTCACCACCAACGGGGTACGTCCACGAGCAGTACTTC
TRBJ1-1 NA NA TRBV12-2 CASRLTGEAFF TGTGCAAGTCGCTTGACAGGGGAAGCTTTCTTT
TRBJ2-7 NA TRBD2 TRBV27 CASSLREGSGNEQYF TGTGCCAGCAGCCTTAGGGAGGGTTCAGGGAACGAGCAGTACTTC
TRBJ1-1 NA NA TRBV4-2 CASSQGGRTEAFF TGTGCCAGCAGCCAAGGAGGGAGGACTGAAGCTTTCTTT
TRBJ1-4 NA NA TRBV2 CASSDSDEKLFF TGTGCCAGTTCGGACAGTGATGAAAAACTGTTTTTT
TRBJ1-2 NA NA TRBV14 CASSQDWENYGYTF TGTGCCAGCAGCCAAGACTGGGAGAACTATGGCTACACCTTC
TRBJ2-1 NA TRBD2 TRBV7-9 CASSRTSGSRFEQFF TGTGCCAGCAGCAGGACTAGCGGGAGTCGTTTTGAGCAGTTCTTC
TRBJ1-1 NA NA TRBV10-2 CASRGQVNTEAFF TGCGCCAGCAGGGGGCAGGTGAACACTGAAGCTTTCTTT
TRBJ1-6 NA TRBD1 TRBV15 CATSRAGTGNSPLHF TGTGCCACCAGCAGAGCCGGGACAGGGAATTCACCCCTCCACTTT
TRBJ2-1 NA TRBD1 TRBV9 CASSGRDRGDLNEQFF TGTGCCAGCAGCGGCCGGGACAGGGGGGACCTTAATGAGCAGTTCTTC
TRBJ2-7 NA TRBD2 TRBV27 CASSLWGTLAGPHEQYF TGTGCCAGCAGTTTATGGGGCACGCTAGCGGGCCCCCACGAGCAGTACTTC
TRBJ2-2 NA TRBD2 TRBV2 CASSERGLAGVAGELFF TGTGCCAGCAGTGAAAGGGGACTAGCGGGAGTAGCCGGGGAGCTGTTTTTT
TRBJ2-5 NA NA TRBV7-9 CASSEPQAVALQETQYF TGTGCCAGCAGCGAACCTCAGGCCGTGGCCCTCCAAGAGACCCAGTACTTC
TRBJ2-7 NA TRBD2 TRBV5-3 CARSRSQGLGTSGRNSYEQYF TGTGCCAGAAGCCGATCTCAAGGTCTCGGGACTAGCGGGAGGAACTCCTACGAGCAGTACTTC
TRBJ2-1 NA TRBD2 TRBV6-1 CASSDLAGLAVHEQFF TGTGCCAGCAGTGATCTGGCGGGCCTAGCGGTACATGAGCAGTTCTTC
TRBJ2-1 NA TRBD2 TRBV7-6 CASSLAGGNEQFF TGTGCCAGCAGCTTAGCGGGAGGGAATGAGCAGTTCTTC
TRBJ1-1 NA NA TRBV21-1 CASSPPGRLAEAFF TGTGCCAGCAGCCCGCCGGGCAGACTAGCTGAAGCTTTCTTT
TRBJ2-7 NA TRBD2 TRBV15 CATSSRGVLYEQYF TGTGCCACCAGCAGCCGGGGGGTCCTATACGAGCAGTACTTC
TRBJ2-7 NA TRBD1 TRBV2 CAGGTGSSYEQYF TGTGCCGGCGGGACAGGGAGCTCCTACGAGCAGTACTTC
TRBJ2-7 NA NA TRBV5-1 CASSLGLVGYEQYF TGCGCCAGCAGCTTGGGACTCGTGGGCTACGAGCAGTACTTC
TRBJ2-7 NA TRBD2 TRBV11-1 CASSSSRLAGGPFNEQYF TGTGCCAGCAGCTCTAGCCGACTAGCGGGAGGGCCCTTCAACGAGCAGTACTTC
TRBJ1-5 NA TRBD1 TRBV5-1 CASSPTGESNQPQHF TGCGCCAGCAGCCCGACAGGGGAAAGCAATCAGCCCCAGCATTTT
TRBJ2-3 NA NA TRBV2 CARGLTTTDTQYF TGTGCCAGGGGGCTAACCACGACAGATACGCAGTATTTT
TRBJ1-5 NA NA TRBV27 CASRGGPLSNQPQHF TGTGCCAGCAGGGGGGGGCCGTTAAGCAATCAGCCCCAGCATTTT
TRBJ1-5 NA NA TRBV6-5 CASIGRGFDQPQHF TGTGCCAGCATAGGTCGGGGATTTGATCAGCCCCAGCATTTT
TRBJ1-1 NA NA TRBV7-2 CASSLDRWDEAFF TGTGCCAGCAGCTTAGACAGGTGGGATGAAGCTTTCTTT
TRBJ2-3 NA NA TRBV6-5 CASSYRGGTDTQYF TGTGCCAGCAGTTACCGCGGAGGCACAGATACGCAGTATTTT
TRBJ2-1 NA TRBD2 TRBV9 CASSDSGGVNEQFF TGTGCCAGCAGCGACAGCGGGGGGGTCAATGAGCAGTTCTTC
TRBJ1-2 NA NA TRBV14 CASSPRRDGGYTF TGTGCCAGCAGCCCCAGGAGGGATGGTGGCTACACCTTC
TRBJ2-3 NA NA TRBV6-4 CASSVGRGSTDTQYF TGTGCCAGCAGTGTTGGGCGGGGAAGCACAGATACGCAGTATTTT
TRBJ2-5 NA TRBD2 TRBV5-1 CASSFFVVLAGGETQYF TGCGCCAGCAGCTTCTTCGTCGTACTAGCGGGTGGAGAGACCCAGTACTTC
TRBJ2-7 once TRBD2 TRBV5-1 CASRSGTSGYEQYF TGCGCCAGCAGATCCGGGACTAGCGGCTACGAGCAGTACTTC
TRBJ2-3 NA TRBD2 TRBV2 CASSGASGFTDTQYF TGTGCCAGCAGTGGCGCTAGCGGGTTTACAGATACGCAGTATTTT
TRBJ2-7 NA NA TRBV30 CAWTDWGGGYEQYF TGTGCCTGGACCGATTGGGGAGGAGGCTACGAGCAGTACTTC
TRBJ2-7 NA TRBD2 TRBV7-2 CASSRRGETNYEQYF TGTGCCAGCAGCCGTCGGGGGGAGACCAATTACGAGCAGTACTTC
TRBJ1-1 NA TRBD1 TRBV7-9 CASSNRGAGGDTEAFF TGTGCCAGCAGCAACAGGGGGGCGGGAGGGGACACTGAAGCTTTCTTT